This T cell receptor beta chain originates from a study of blood T cells in healthy people across ages. Primers used in a second PCR of roughly 7 to 12 cycles were a sample-barcoded 5' primer and a J-beta primer mix. TCRdb passed the 5' RACE reads through MiXCR, listing each CDR3 protein once. This sample carries over a million distinct CDR3 sequences, around 25% of them seen once, and the ten largest clones take approximately 0.75%. This clonotype was picked up a small number of times. V lost 3 bases, J lost 10 bases, and 14 bases lay in between. The V gene's germline CDR1 is SNHLY and CDR2 FYNNEI. This CDR3 is 13 amino acids long. This sample also appeared in a second study, on T cells of mothers and their children.

The sample comprised blood. The origin of this receptor is a girl aged 2-10 years in good health. This chain links TRBV2 with TRBJ2-3, with D possibly being TRBD1 or TRBD2 (5 bases each). CDR3 DNA sequence: TGTGCCAGCAGTGAGGGACCCACGGTGCCGCAGTATTTT. Translating it yields CASSEGPTVPQYF. Filled out from reference TRBV2 and TRBJ2-3, the complete variable domain reads EPEVTQTPSHQVTQMGQEVILRCVPISNHLYFYWYRQILGQKVEFLVSFYNNEISEKSEIFDDQFSVERPDGSNFTLKIRSTKLEDSAMYFCASSEGPTVPQYFGPGTRLTVL.